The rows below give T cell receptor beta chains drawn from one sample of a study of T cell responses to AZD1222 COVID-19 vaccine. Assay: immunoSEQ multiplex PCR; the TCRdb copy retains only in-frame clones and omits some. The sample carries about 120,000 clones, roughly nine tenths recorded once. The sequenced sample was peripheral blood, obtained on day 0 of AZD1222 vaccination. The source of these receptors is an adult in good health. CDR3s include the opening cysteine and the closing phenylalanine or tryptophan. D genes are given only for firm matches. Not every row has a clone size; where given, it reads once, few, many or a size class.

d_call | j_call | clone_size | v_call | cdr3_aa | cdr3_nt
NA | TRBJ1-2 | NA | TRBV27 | CASRRDTLVGGYTF | TGTGCCAGCAGACGGGACACCCTAGTGGGTGGCTACACCTTC
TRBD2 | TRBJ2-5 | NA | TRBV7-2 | CASSSGLAGAQETQYF | TGTGCCAGCAGCTCAGGACTAGCGGGGGCGCAAGAGACCCAGTACTTC
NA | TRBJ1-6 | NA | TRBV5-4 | CASSLEGDSPLHF | TGTGCCAGCAGCTTGGAGGGGGACTCACCCCTCCACTTT
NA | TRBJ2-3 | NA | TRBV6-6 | CASSSSTGSDTQYF | TGTGCCAGCAGTTCCTCAACAGGGTCAGATACGCAGTATTTT
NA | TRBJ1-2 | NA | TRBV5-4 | CASSPTGLDRYTF | TGTGCCAGCAGTCCCACCGGACTTGATAGGTACACCTTC
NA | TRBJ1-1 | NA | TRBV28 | CASSRRRVSEAFF | TGTGCCAGCAGTCGACGGCGAGTTTCCGAAGCTTTCTTT
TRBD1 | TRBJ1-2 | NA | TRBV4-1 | CASSQGTGVYGYTF | TGCGCCAGCAGCCAAGGAACAGGGGTCTATGGCTACACCTTC
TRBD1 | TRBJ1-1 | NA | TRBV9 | CASSVAGRGDTEAFF | TGTGCCAGCAGCGTAGCGGGCAGGGGGGACACTGAAGCTTTCTTT
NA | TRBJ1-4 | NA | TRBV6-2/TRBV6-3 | CASCRDGYEKLFF | TGTGCCAGCTGCCGGGACGGTTATGAAAAACTGTTTTTT
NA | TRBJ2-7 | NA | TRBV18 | CASSRPNVSPSDEQYF | TGTGCCAGCTCACGACCGAACGTGTCCCCCTCCGACGAGCAGTACTTC
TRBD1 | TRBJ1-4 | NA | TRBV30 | CAWSVGGTEKLFF | TGTGCCTGGAGTGTAGGGGGCACTGAAAAACTGTTTTTT
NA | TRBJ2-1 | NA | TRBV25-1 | CASSEVSAVTYNEQFF | TGTGCCAGCAGTGAAGTTTCGGCGGTAACCTACAATGAGCAGTTCTTC
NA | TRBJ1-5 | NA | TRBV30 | CAWTGGSGQPQHF | TGTGCCTGGACCGGGGGCAGCGGTCAGCCCCAGCATTTT
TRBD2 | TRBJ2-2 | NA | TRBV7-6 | CASSSRLGLEAGELFF | TGTGCCAGCAGCTCTCGACTGGGACTAGAGGCCGGGGAGCTGTTTTTT
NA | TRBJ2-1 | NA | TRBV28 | CASSRAYNEQFF | TGTGCCAGCAGCCGCGCCTACAATGAGCAGTTCTTC
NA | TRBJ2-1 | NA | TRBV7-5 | CVRSLGTKVNFEQFF | TGTGTCAGAAGCTTGGGGACTAAAGTGAATTTTGAGCAGTTCTTC
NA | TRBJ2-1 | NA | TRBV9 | CASSVVGGSYNEQFF | TGTGCCAGCAGCGTAGTGGGGGGCTCCTACAATGAGCAGTTCTTC
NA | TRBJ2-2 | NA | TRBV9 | CASSVVHSTAATGELFF | TGTGCCAGCAGCGTAGTCCATAGCACGGCGGCTACCGGGGAGCTGTTTTTT
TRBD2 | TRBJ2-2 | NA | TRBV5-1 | CASSLTTSPGELFF | TGCGCCAGCAGCTTGACGACTAGCCCCGGGGAGCTGTTTTTT
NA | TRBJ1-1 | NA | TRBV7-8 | CASSLVSGLNTEAFF | TGTGCCAGCAGCTTAGTTTCGGGGTTGAACACTGAAGCTTTCTTT
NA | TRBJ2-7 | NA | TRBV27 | CASSFGTSYEQYF | TGTGCCAGCAGTTTCGGAACCTCCTACGAGCAGTACTTC
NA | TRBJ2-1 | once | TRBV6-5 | CATWWGPLNNEQFF | TGTGCCACGTGGTGGGGACCCCTAAACAATGAGCAGTTCTTC
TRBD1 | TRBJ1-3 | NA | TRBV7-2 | CASSLMPGQGSGNTIYF | TGTGCCAGCAGCTTAATGCCGGGACAGGGTTCTGGAAACACCATATATTTT
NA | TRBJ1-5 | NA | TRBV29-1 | CSVGDRLEPQHF | TGCAGCGTTGGGGACCGCTTGGAGCCCCAGCATTTT
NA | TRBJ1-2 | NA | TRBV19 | CASSIPFARYGYTF | TGTGCCAGTAGTATCCCTTTCGCGCGCTATGGCTACACCTTC
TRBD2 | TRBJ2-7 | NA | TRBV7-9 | CASSRLAGSSYEQYF | TGTGCCAGTTCTCGACTAGCGGGTAGCTCCTACGAGCAGTACTTC
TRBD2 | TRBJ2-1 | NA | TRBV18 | CASSLGTSHYNEQFF | TGTGCCAGCTCACTGGGGACTAGCCATTACAATGAGCAGTTCTTC
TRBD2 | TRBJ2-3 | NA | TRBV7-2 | CASSWVSGSTDTQYF | TGTGCCAGCAGCTGGGTTAGCGGGAGCACAGATACGCAGTATTTT
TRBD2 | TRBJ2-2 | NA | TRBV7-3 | CASRGTTNANTGELFF | TGTGCCAGCAGGGGGACTACAAACGCGAACACCGGGGAGCTGTTTTTT
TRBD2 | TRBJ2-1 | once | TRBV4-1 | CASSQGLAPNNEQFF | TGCGCCAGCAGCCAAGGACTAGCGCCTAACAATGAGCAGTTCTTC
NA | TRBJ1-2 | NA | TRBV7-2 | CASTFGGSGYTF | TGTGCCAGCACCTTTGGGGGGTCTGGCTACACCTTC
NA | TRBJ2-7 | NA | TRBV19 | CASSIEVYYEQYF | TGTGCCAGTAGTATTGAGGTCTACTACGAGCAGTACTTC
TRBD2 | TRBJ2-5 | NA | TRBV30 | CAWTSPVLAGGEETQYF | TGTGCCTGGACCTCCCCCGTACTAGCGGGGGGCGAAGAGACCCAGTACTTC
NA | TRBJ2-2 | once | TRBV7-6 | CASSLAEGEAGELFF | TGTGCCAGCAGCTTAGCGGAGGGGGAAGCCGGGGAGCTGTTTTTT
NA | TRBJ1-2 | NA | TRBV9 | CASSVDAGVNYGYTF | TGTGCCAGCAGCGTAGATGCAGGGGTTAACTATGGCTACACCTTC
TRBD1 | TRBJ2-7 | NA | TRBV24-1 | CATSDPRQGTEQYF | TGTGCCACCAGTGACCCTCGACAGGGTACCGAGCAGTACTTC
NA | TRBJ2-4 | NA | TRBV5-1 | CASSLGQGMDIQYF | TGCGCCAGCAGCTTGGGGCAGGGAATGGACATTCAGTACTTC
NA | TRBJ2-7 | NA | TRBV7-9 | CASSLDGPYEQYF | TGTGCCAGCAGCTTAGACGGACCCTACGAGCAGTACTTC
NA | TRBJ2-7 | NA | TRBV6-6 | CASSYEASVAYEQYF | TGTGCCAGCAGTTACGAAGCCTCGGTAGCCTACGAGCAGTACTTC
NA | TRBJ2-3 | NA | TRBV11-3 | CASSLGENTDTQYF | TGTGCCAGCAGCTTGGGAGAAAACACAGATACGCAGTATTTT
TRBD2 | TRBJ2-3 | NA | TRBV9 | CASSVAAGAGTDTQYF | TGTGCCAGCAGCGTAGCGGCGGGAGCGGGCACAGATACGCAGTATTTT
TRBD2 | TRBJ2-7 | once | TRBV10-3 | CASGTSGYEQYF | TGTGCCTCCGGGACTAGCGGTTACGAGCAGTACTTC
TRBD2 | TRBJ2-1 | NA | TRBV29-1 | CSVEGGRTSNEQFF | TGCAGCGTTGAAGGAGGTCGGACTAGCAATGAGCAGTTCTTC
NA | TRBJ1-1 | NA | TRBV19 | CASSPGAGRDTEASF | TGTGCCAGTAGCCCAGGGGCGGGGAGGGACACTGAAGCTTCCTTT
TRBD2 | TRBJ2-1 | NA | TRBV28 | CASSLGWREKGSGLFF | TGTGCCAGCAGTTTAGGGTGGCGGGAGAAAGGGTCCGGTCTGTTCTTC
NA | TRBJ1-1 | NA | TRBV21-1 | CASSDRGGEEVVAFF | TGTGCCAGCAGCGATAGGGGAGGGGAAGAGGTAGTAGCTTTCTTT
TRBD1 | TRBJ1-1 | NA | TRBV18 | CASSGQANTEAFF | TGTGCCAGCTCAGGACAGGCGAACACTGAAGCTTTCTTT
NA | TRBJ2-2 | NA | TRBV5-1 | CASSPAGGNTGELFF | TGCGCCAGCAGCCCCGCCGGGGGGAACACCGGGGAGCTGTTTTTT
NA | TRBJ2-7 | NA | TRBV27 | CASSPGTWPEQQYF | TGTGCCAGCAGTCCAGGGACTTGGCCAGAGCAGCAGTACTTC
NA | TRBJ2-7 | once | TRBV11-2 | CASSLGRADEQYF | TGTGCCAGCAGCTTGGGTCGGGCCGACGAGCAGTACTTC
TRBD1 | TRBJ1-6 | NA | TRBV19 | CASSTSPGQGVSPLHF | TGTGCCAGTAGTACCTCTCCGGGACAGGGGGTGTCACCCCTCCACTTT
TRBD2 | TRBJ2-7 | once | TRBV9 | CASSVEGLAGGRQYF | TGTGCCAGCAGCGTAGAGGGACTAGCGGGAGGACGGCAGTACTTC
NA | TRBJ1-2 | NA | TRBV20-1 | CSASGGQPANF | TGCAGTGCTAGTGGGGGCCAGCCGGCCAACTTC
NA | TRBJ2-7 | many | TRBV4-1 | CASSQDAGTYEQYF | TGCGCCAGCAGCCAAGACGCGGGAACCTACGAGCAGTACTTC
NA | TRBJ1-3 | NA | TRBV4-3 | CASSQAEGSGGNTIYF | TGCGCCAGCAGCCAAGCAGAGGGTTCAGGTGGAAACACCATATATTTT
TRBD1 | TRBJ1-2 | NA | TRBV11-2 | CASSLDGGTGVYGYTF | TGTGCCAGCAGCTTAGATGGTGGGACAGGGGTCTATGGCTACACCTTC